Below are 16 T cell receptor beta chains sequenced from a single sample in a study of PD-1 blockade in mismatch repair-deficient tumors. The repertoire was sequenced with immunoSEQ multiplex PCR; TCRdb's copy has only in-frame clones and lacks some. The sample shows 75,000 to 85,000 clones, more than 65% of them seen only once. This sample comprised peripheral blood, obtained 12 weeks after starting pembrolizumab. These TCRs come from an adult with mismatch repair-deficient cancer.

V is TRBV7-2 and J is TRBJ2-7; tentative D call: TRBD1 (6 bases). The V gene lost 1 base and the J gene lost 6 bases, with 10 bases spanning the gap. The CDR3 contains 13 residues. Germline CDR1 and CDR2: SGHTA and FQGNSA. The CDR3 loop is CASSLGRGSEQYF. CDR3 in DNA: TGTGCCAGCAGCTTAGGCAGGGGCAGCGAGCAGTACTTC.

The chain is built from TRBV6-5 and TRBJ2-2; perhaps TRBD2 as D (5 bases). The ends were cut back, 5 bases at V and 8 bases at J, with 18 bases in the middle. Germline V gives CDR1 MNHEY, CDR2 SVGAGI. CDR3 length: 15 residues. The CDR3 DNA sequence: TGTGCCAGCAGTACCCCCCGGGGTCGAAATGGGGAGCTGTTTTTT. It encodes CASSTPRGRNGELFF.

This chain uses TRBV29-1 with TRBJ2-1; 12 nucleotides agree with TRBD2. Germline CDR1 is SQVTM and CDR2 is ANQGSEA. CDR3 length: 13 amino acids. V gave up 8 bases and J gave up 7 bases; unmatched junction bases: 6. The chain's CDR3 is CSSRLAGVNEQFF. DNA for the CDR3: TGCAGCTCTCGACTAGCGGGAGTGAATGAGCAGTTCTTC.

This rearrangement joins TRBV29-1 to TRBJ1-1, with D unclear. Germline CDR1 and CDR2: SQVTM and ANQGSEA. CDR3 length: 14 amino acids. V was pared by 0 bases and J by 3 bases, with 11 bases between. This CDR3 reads CSVEDRRRDTEAFF. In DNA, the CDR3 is TGCAGCGTTGAAGATCGCAGACGGGACACTGAAGCTTTCTTT.

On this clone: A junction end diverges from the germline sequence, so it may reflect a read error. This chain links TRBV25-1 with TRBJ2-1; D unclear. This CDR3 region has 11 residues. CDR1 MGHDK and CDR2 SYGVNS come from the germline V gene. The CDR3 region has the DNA TGTGCCGGCAGTCGGAGCAATGAGCAGTTCTTC. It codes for CAGSRSNEQFF.

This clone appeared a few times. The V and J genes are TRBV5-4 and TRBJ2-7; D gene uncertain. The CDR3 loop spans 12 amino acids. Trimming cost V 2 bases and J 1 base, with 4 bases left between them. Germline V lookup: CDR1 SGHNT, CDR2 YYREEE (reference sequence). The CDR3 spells CASSFRSYEQYF. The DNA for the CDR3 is TGTGCCAGCAGCTTTCGGTCCTACGAGCAGTACTTC.

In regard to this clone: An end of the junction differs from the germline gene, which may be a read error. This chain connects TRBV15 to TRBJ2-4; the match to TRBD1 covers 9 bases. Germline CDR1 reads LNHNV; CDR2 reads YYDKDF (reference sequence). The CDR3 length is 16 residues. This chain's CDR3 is CATSRLPGQGHPLSLF. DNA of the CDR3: TGTGCCACCAGCAGATTACCGGGACAGGGTCACCCCCTCTCTCTCTTC.

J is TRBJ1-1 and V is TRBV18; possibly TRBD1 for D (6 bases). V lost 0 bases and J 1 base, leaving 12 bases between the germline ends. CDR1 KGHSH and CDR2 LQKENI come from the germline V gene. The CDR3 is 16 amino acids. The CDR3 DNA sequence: TGTGCCAGCTCACCACCAGCGGGGGCACGGAACACTGAAGCTTTCTTT. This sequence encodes CASSPPAGARNTEAFF.

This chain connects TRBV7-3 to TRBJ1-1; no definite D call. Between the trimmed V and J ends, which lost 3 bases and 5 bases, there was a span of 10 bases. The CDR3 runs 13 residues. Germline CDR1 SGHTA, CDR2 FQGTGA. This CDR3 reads CASSFNLGTEAFF. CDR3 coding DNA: TGTGCCAGCAGCTTCAACCTGGGGACTGAAGCTTTCTTT.

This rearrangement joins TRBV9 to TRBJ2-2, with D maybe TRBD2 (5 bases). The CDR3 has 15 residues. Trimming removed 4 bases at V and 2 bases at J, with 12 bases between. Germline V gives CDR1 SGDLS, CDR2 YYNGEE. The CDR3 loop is CASSPTRFNTGELFF. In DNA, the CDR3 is TGTGCCAGCAGCCCTACTAGGTTTAACACCGGGGAGCTGTTTTTT.

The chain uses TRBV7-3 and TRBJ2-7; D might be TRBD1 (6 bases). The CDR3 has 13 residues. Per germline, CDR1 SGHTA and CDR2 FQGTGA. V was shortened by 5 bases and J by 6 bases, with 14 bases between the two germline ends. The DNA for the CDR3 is TGTGCCAGCAGCCTAGGCAGGGGAAGCGAGCAGTACTTC. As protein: CASSLGRGSEQYF.

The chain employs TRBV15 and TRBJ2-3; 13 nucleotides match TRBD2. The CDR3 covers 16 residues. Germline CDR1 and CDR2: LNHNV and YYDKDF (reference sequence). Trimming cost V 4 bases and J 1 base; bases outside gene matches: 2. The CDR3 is CATSTGTSGGTDTQYF. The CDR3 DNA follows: TGTGCCACCAGCACAGGGACTAGCGGGGGCACAGATACGCAGTATTTT.

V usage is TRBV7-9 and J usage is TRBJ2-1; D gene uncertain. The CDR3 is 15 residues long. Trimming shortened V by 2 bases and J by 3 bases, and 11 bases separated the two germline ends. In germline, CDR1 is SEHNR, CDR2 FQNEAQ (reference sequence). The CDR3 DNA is TGTGCCAGCAGCTTATCTCGGCCAAACTACAATGAGCAGTTCTTC. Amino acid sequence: CASSLSRPNYNEQFF. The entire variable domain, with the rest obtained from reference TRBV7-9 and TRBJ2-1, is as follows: DTGVSQNPRHKITKRGQNVTFRCDPISEHNRLYWYRQTLGQGPEFLTYFQNEAQLEKSRLLSDRFSAERPKGSFSTLEIQRTEQGDSAMYLCASSLSRPNYNEQFFGPGTRLTVL.

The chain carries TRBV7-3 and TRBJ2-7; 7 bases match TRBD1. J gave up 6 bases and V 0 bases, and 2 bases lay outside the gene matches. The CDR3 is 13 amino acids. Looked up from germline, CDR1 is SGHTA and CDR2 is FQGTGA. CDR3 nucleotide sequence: TGTGCCAGCAGCTTAACGAGGGACAGCGAGCAGTACTTC. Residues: CASSLTRDSEQYF.

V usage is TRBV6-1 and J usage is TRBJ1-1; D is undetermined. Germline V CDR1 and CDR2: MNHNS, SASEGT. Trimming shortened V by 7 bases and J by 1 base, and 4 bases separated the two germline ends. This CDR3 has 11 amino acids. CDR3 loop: CASKENTEAFF. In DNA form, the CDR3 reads TGTGCCAGCAAAGAGAACACTGAAGCTTTCTTT.

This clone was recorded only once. CDR3 in amino acids: CASSYLTGGYQETQYF. In nucleotides, the CDR3 is TGTGCCAGCAGCTACCTGACAGGGGGCTACCAAGAGACCCAGTACTTC. The chain carries TRBV5-4 and TRBJ2-5; TRBD1 matches 10 bases. This CDR3 spans 16 amino acids. After removal of 3 bases from V and 0 bases from J, the junction contained 5 bases not matched to a gene. Germline V gives CDR1 SGHNT, CDR2 YYREEE (reference sequence).